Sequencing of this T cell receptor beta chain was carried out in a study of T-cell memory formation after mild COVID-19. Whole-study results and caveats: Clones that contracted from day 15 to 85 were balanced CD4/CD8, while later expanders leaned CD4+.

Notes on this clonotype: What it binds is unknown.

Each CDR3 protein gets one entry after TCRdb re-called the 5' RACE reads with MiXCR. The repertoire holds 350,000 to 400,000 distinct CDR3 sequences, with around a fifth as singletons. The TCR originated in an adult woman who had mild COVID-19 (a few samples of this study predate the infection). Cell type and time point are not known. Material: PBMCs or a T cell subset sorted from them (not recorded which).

Here the CDR3 DNA reads TGTGCCAGCAGCGTCCGGGACAGCTCCTACGAGCAGTACTTC. Translation gives CASSVRDSSYEQYF. The chain employs TRBV21-1 and TRBJ2-7; the table's D gene call, TRBD1, was not cross checked with the DNA. TRBV21-1 is marked as a pseudogene. CDR3 length: 14 amino acids.